A single sample gave rise to the 19 T cell receptor beta chains below, sequenced in a study of T cell repertoires in cytomegalovirus infection. Their cognate antigens are unknown. TCRdb re-called the reads through MiXCR, storing one row per CDR3 protein. Of under 850,000 distinct CDR3 sequences in the sample, roughly 36% were seen once. The specimen was cultured PBMCs, collected from culture after CMV antigen stimulation. Receptor source: a human donor in good health (CMV status not recorded). Some clones in this sample may be carry-over from other donors' samples.

The rearrangement uses TRBV27 and TRBJ1-1, with no clear D. V dropped 1 base and J dropped 4 bases, with 19 bases sitting between them. The CDR3 contains 17 residues. Germline CDR1 reads MNHEY; CDR2 reads SMNVEV (reference sequence). The CDR3 loop reads CASSLLPGARKGTEAFF. The CDR3 bases are TGTGCCAGCAGTTTATTGCCGGGAGCTCGGAAGGGCACTGAAGCTTTCTTT.

The chain joins TRBV2 to TRBJ1-3; D gene uncertain. With 6 bases removed from V and 0 bases from J, the gap between germline ends came to 15 bases. Germline CDR1 SNHLY, CDR2 FYNNEI. The CDR3 is 16 amino acids. For the CDR3, the DNA is TGTGCCAGCAGCGCCGGTTGGTTATCCTCTGGAAACACCATATATTTT. It is translated as CASSAGWLSSGNTIYF.

In its sample, this clonotype was seen a few times. This chain uses TRBV7-8 with TRBJ1-1; no clear D. Deletions cut 5 bases from V and 6 bases from J, with 19 bases between. This CDR3 has 15 amino acids. Germline V gene lookup returns CDR1 SGHVS and CDR2 FQNEAQ. The DNA for the CDR3 is TGTGCCAGCAGCCCACCTAATTTTGCAGCTGCTGAAGCTTTCTTT. Protein product: CASSPPNFAAAEAFF.

The table lists this clonotype with a few counts. J is TRBJ2-1 and V is TRBV2; 8 positions match TRBD1. CDR3 length: 14 residues. The germline V gene encodes CDR1 SNHLY and CDR2 FYNNEI. V lost 8 bases and J lost 4; bases outside the gene matches: 7. CDR3 protein: CASGQGYLYNEQFF. The CDR3 DNA reads as TGTGCCAGCGGACAGGGTTATCTTTACAATGAGCAGTTCTTC.

There are a few counts of this clonotype. The rearrangement joins TRBV6-2 or TRBV6-3 to TRBJ2-1; D may be TRBD2 (5 bases). CDR1 and CDR2 from the germline V gene are MNHEY and SVGEGT. V lost 2 bases, J lost 10 bases, and 12 bases lay in between. The CDR3 runs 13 residues. The CDR3 loop is CASSYASGIEQFF. Here the CDR3 DNA reads TGTGCCAGCAGTTACGCCTCCGGGATCGAGCAGTTCTTC.

As concerns this clonotype: With a much larger clone just one base away, this may be a read error. V gene TRBV7-8 combines with J gene TRBJ2-1, with 7 nucleotides matching TRBD1. The germline gives CDR1 SGHVS, CDR2 FQNEAQ. CDR3 size: 17 residues. The V and J ends lost 5 bases and 2 bases, in that order; junction bases with no gene match: 12. The CDR3 coding sequence is TGTGCCAGCAGCCTACCTGGCGGACAGGAACCCTACAATGAGCAGTTCTTC. Translating it yields CASSLPGGQEPYNEQFF.

This clonotype has more than one count but fewer than ten. The chain links TRBV12-3 or TRBV12-4 to TRBJ1-5, with D perhaps TRBD1 (6 bases). CDR3 length equals 14 residues. Trimming took off 7 bases at V and 6 bases at J, with 16 bases between the two ends. The CDR3 reads CASTLSGEGQPQHF. Written as DNA, the CDR3 is TGTGCCAGCACCCTTTCAGGGGAGGGTCAGCCCCAGCATTTT.

The genes are TRBV20-1 and TRBJ1-1; D uncertain. This CDR3 is built from 12 residues. Germline CDR1 is DFQATT and CDR2 is SNEGSKA (reference sequence). V was cut by 6 bases and J by 1 base, with 9 bases left in between. CDR3 nucleotides: TGCAGTGCCGGCCGACAGAACACTGAAGCTTTCTTT. This gives the protein CSAGRQNTEAFF.

This clonotype showed up just once. This chain links TRBV6-6 with TRBJ2-3; a possible D gene is TRBD2 (7 bases). This CDR3 is built from 18 residues. V gave up 2 bases and J gave up 3 bases, with 21 bases separating them. Germline V gene lookup returns CDR1 MNHNY and CDR2 SVGAGI (reference sequence). The CDR3 sequence: CASSYPPGGDQRTDTQYF. The DNA of the CDR3 is TGTGCCAGCAGTTACCCCCCGGGGGGCGATCAGAGGACAGATACGCAGTATTTT.

V usage is TRBV27 and J usage is TRBJ1-4; 9 nucleotides agree with TRBD1. CDR3 length equals 14 residues. V dropped 10 bases and J dropped 8; count of bases not matched to a gene: 11. Germline CDR1 reads MNHEY; CDR2 reads SMNVEV (reference sequence). CDR3: CATQRRTGEEKLFF. CDR3 in DNA: TGTGCCACCCAGCGGAGGACAGGGGAAGAAAAACTGTTTTTT. Full variable domain (missing parts from reference TRBV27 and TRBJ1-4): EAQVTQNPRYLITVTGKKLTVTCSQNMNHEYMSWYRQDPGLGLRQIYYSMNVEVTDKGDVPEGYKVSRKEKRNFPLILESPSPNQTSLYFCATQRRTGEEKLFFGSGTQLSVL.

This clonotype has a handful of counts. The chain combines TRBV4-1 with TRBJ2-5; D might be TRBD2 (7 bases). The V gene lost 2 bases and the J gene lost 5 bases, with 18 bases spanning the gap. The CDR3 sequence is 16 residues long. Germline CDR1 and CDR2: MGHRA and YSYEKL. CDR3: CASSQPAGGGRETQYF. CDR3 nucleotide sequence: TGCGCCAGCAGCCAACCCGCGGGCGGGGGCCGGGAGACCCAGTACTTC.

The chain has TRBV10-3 and TRBJ1-2; no firm D call. The CDR3 is 17 residues long. Looked up from germline, CDR1 is ENHRY and CDR2 is SYGVKD. The V end lost 4 bases, the J end lost 1 base, and 19 bases lay between the germline ends. The CDR3 DNA reads as TGTGCCATCAGTGTGGTTGGCGGACGCAGAATTAACTATGGCTACACCTTC. It specifies CAISVVGGRRINYGYTF.

This clonotype was seen more than once but under ten times. This chain connects TRBV10-3 to TRBJ2-5; tentative D call: TRBD1 (6 bases). The CDR3 contains 14 residues. The V end was cut by 0 bases, the J end by 4 bases, with 9 bases between. Per the germline V gene, CDR1 is ENHRY and CDR2 is SYGVKD. CDR3 in DNA: TGTGCCATCAGTGAGTCGGGGGCCCCAGAGACCCAGTACTTC. Protein: CAISESGAPETQYF.

This clonotype was seen repeatedly, ten times or more. The DNA for the CDR3 is TGTGCCAGCAGCCGCTTGGAGACAATGAACACTGAAGCTTTCTTT. Its protein product is CASSRLETMNTEAFF. The chain carries TRBV7-9 and TRBJ1-1, with no clear D. Trimming took 5 bases from V and 0 from J, leaving 13 bases between them. The germline V gene has CDR1 SEHNR and CDR2 FQNEAQ (reference sequence). The CDR3 sequence is 15 residues long.

The genes are TRBV28 and TRBJ2-7; D perhaps matches TRBD1 (6 bases). CDR3 size: 14 residues. From germline, CDR1 is MDHEN and CDR2 SYDVKM. V was pared by 5 bases and J by 0 bases, with 11 bases between. CDR3 DNA sequence: TGTGCCAGCAGTAAGGACAGCGGCTCCTACGAGCAGTACTTC. Its translation: CASSKDSGSYEQYF.

In nucleotides, the CDR3 is TGTGCCAGCACTACCGCCCCGGGACGCAGGCAAGAGACCCAGTACTTC. It is translated as CASTTAPGRRQETQYF. The chain links TRBV28 to TRBJ2-5; D may be TRBD1 or TRBD2 (5 bases each). CDR1 is MDHEN, CDR2 SYDVKM, per germline. This CDR3 contains 16 residues. The V end was cut by 7 bases, the J end by 2 bases, with 20 bases between. Using reference TRBV28 and TRBJ2-5 for the parts outside the CDR3, the full variable domain is DVKVTQSSRYLVKRTGEKVFLECVQDMDHENMFWYRQDPGLGLRLIYFSYDVKMKEKGDIPEGYSVSREKKERFSLILESASTNQTSMYLCASTTAPGRRQETQYFGPGTRLLVL.

This clonotype was seen at least ten times. This chain uses TRBV7-2 with TRBJ2-7; TRBD1 is a possible D gene (6 bases). CDR1 is SGHTA and CDR2 is FQGNSA in the germline V gene. The V end was cut by 7 bases, the J end by 5 bases, with 18 bases between. CDR3 length: 14 residues. The CDR3 here is CASNPGWGRDEQYF. The CDR3 DNA is TGTGCCAGCAACCCTGGGTGGGGGCGGGACGAGCAGTACTTC. Full variable domain (rest looked up from reference TRBV7-2 and TRBJ2-7): GAGVSQSPSNKVTEKGKDVELRCDPISGHTALYWYRQSLGQGLEFLIYFQGNSAPDKSGLPSDRFSAERTGGSVSTLTIQRTQQEDSAVYLCASNPGWGRDEQYFGPGTRLTVT.

This sequence joins TRBV20-1 and TRBJ2-7, with no clear D. The CDR3 covers 12 residues. Trimming removed 4 bases from V and 1 base from J, with 8 bases in between. Germline lookup yields CDR1 DFQATT and CDR2 SNEGSKA (reference sequence). The CDR3 sequence: CSAIRASYEQYF. The CDR3 nucleotides read TGCAGTGCTATCCGAGCTTCCTACGAGCAGTACTTC.

The chain recombines TRBV6-2 or TRBV6-3 with TRBJ2-1; D gene uncertain. Trimming left V 3 bases short and J 9 bases short, with 9 bases between. CDR1 is MNHEY, CDR2 SVGEGT, per germline. This CDR3 spans 12 amino acids. CDR3 nucleotides: TGTGCCAGCAGTTATCGGACCTCTGAGCAGTTCTTC. Amino acid sequence: CASSYRTSEQFF.